This entry describes one T cell receptor (beta chain). The target antigen is unknown. For every subset, genomic DNA was evenly distributed across several immunoSEQ plates. The data were produced by immunoSEQ multiplex PCR, yet TCRdb's version contains in-frame clones alone and is incomplete. The sample lists around 2,000,000 clones; 85% to 95% were seen once. This entry is derived from a study of shared clonotypes between healthy human individuals. Naive CD8 cells lacked CD45RO and underwent positive selection for CCR7, leaving out terminally differentiated effector memory CD45RA+ cells. The donors, all of them Caucasian adults, lived in Nashville, Tennessee. The CDR3 is 15 amino acids. The V end lost 3 bases, the J end lost 4 bases, and 15 bases lay between the germline ends. Germline values: CDR1 WSHSY, CDR2 SAAADI. Notes on the study in general: The naive CD4 repertoires of several donors were compared, and around 4.9% of clonotypes were shared.

This receptor was obtained from a man aged 18-30 years in good health. J is TRBJ1-1 and V is TRBV10-2; maybe TRBD1 (5 bases). Sequenced input: naive CD8+ T cells sorted from blood. CDR3: CASSDPGAGGTEAFF. As DNA, the CDR3 is TGCGCCAGCAGTGACCCTGGGGCTGGCGGCACTGAAGCTTTCTTT.